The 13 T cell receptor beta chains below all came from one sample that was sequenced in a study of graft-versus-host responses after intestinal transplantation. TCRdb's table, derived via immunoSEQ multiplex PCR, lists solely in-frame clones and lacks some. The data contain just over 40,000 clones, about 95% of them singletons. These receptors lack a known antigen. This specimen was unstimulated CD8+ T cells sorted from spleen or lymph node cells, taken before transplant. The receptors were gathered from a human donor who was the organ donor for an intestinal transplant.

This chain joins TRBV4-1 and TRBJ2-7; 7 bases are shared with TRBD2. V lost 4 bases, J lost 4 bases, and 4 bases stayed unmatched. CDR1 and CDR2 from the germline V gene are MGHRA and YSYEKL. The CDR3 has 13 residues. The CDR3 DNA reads TGCGCCAGCAGCCCCTCGGGGGGATACGAGCAGTACTTC. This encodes CASSPSGGYEQYF.

The CDR3 nucleotides read TGCGCCAGCAGCGGACAGAACTCCTACGAGCAGTACTTC. It translates to CASSGQNSYEQYF. The chain joins TRBV5-1 to TRBJ2-7, with a weak D call TRBD1 (6 bases). This CDR3 has 13 residues. Trimming removed 4 bases from V and 0 bases from J, with 8 bases in between. CDR1 SGHRS and CDR2 YFSETQ come from the germline V gene.

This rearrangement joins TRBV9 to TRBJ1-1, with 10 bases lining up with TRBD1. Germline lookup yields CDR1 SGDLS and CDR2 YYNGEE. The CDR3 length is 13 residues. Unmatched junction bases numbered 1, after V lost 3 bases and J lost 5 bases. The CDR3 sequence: CASSEDRGTEAFF. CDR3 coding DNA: TGTGCCAGCAGCGAGGACAGGGGGACTGAAGCTTTCTTT.

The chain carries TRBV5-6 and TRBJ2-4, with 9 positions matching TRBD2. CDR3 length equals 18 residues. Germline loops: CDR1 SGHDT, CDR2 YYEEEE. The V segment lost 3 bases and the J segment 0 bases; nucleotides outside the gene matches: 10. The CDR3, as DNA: TGTGCCAGCAGCTGGGGGATAGCGGGGGCCTTAGCCAAAAACATTCAGTACTTC. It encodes CASSWGIAGALAKNIQYF.

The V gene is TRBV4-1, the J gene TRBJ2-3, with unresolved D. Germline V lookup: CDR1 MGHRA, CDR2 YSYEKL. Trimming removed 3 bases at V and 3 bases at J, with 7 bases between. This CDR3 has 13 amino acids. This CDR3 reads CASSQGLTDTQYF. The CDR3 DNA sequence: TGCGCCAGCAGCCAGGGGTTGACAGATACGCAGTATTTT.

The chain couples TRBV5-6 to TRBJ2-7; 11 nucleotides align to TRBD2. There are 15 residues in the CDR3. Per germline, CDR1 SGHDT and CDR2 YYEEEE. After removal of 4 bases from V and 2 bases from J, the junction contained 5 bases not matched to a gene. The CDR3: CASSPPGLAAYEQYF. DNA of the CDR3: TGTGCCAGCAGCCCCCCGGGACTAGCGGCCTACGAGCAGTACTTC.

The CDR3 DNA is TGTGCCAGCAGTTACGGGACGGAAGGCACAGATACGCAGTATTTT. It yields the protein CASSYGTEGTDTQYF. This sequence joins TRBV6-5 and TRBJ2-3; the D gene could be TRBD1 or TRBD2 (5 bases each). The CDR3 covers 15 residues. Germline V gene data show CDR1 as MNHEY and CDR2 as SVGAGI. Trimming left V 2 bases short and J 1 base short, with 10 bases between.

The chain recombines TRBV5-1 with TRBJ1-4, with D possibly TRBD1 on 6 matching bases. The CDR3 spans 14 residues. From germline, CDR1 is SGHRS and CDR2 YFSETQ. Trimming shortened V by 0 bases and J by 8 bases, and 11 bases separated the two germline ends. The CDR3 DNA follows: TGCGCCAGCAGCTTGGTGCCCAGGGGCGAAAAACTGTTTTTT. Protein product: CASSLVPRGEKLFF.

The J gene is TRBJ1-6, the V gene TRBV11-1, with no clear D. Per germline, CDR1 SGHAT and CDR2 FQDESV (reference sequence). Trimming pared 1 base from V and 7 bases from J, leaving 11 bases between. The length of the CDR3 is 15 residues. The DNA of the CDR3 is TGTGCCAGCAGCTTAGATGGCAGGTCAAATTCACCCCTCCACTTT. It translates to CASSLDGRSNSPLHF.

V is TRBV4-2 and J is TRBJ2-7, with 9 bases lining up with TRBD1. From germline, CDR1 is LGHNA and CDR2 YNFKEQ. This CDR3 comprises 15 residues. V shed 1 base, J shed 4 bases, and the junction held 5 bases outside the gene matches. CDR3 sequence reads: CASSQARDRVYEQYF. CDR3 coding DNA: TGTGCCAGCAGCCAAGCCCGGGACAGGGTATACGAGCAGTACTTC.

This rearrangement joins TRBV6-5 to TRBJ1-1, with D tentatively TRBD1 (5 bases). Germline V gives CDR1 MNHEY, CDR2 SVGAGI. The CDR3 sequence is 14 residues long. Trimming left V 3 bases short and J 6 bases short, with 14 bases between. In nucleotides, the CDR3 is TGTGCCAGCAGTTATCCCTCCAGGGAAGCTGAAGCTTTCTTT. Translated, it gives CASSYPSREAEAFF.

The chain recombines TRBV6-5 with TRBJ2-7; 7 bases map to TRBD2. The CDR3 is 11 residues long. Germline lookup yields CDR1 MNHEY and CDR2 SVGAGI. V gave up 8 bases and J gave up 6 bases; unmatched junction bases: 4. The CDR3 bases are TGTGCCAGCGGGGAGGGAGGCGAGCAGTACTTC. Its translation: CASGEGGEQYF.

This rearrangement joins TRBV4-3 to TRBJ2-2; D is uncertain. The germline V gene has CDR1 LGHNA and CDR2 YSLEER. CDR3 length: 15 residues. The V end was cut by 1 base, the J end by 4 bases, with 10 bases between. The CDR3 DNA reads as TGCGCCAGCAGCCAAGGGGTGACGGGCACCGGGGAGCTGTTTTTT. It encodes CASSQGVTGTGELFF.